Listed below are T cell receptor beta chains from one sample, sequenced in a study of T cell responses to AZD1222 COVID-19 vaccine. This table comes from immunoSEQ multiplex PCR, and its TCRdb copy is limited to in-frame clones, with some not included. Among 70,000 or so clones listed, approximately 80% were seen once. Sequencing used peripheral blood, obtained on day 0 of AZD1222 vaccination. Receptor source: an adult in good health. Each CDR3 is given with its conserved first and last residue. D genes are given only for firm matches. The size field is filled for only some rows; it gives once, few, many or a size class.

J gene: TRBJ1-5; V gene: TRBV10-3; clone size: .; D gene: TRBD1; CDR3 DNA: TGTGCCACTGACAGGGGGATGGGTAACAATCAGCCCCAGCATTTT; CDR3 protein: CATDRGMGNNQPQHF
J gene: TRBJ1-1; V gene: TRBV6-5; clone size: .; D gene: .; CDR3 DNA: TGTGCCAGTAAGTACCAGGAGGACACTGAAGCTTTCTTT; CDR3 protein: CASKYQEDTEAFF
J gene: TRBJ2-2; V gene: TRBV7-6; clone size: .; D gene: TRBD2; CDR3 DNA: TGTGCCAGCAGCTTAGTGGTTAGCGGGGTGAACACCGGGGAGCTGTTTTTT; CDR3 protein: CASSLVVSGVNTGELFF
J gene: TRBJ2-2; V gene: TRBV18; clone size: .; D gene: TRBD1; CDR3 DNA: TGTGCCAGCTCACCAGGGACAGCTAACACCGGGGAGCTGTTTTTT; CDR3 protein: CASSPGTANTGELFF
J gene: TRBJ1-2; V gene: TRBV5-4; clone size: .; D gene: TRBD1; CDR3 DNA: TGTGCCAGCAGCTGGCCGGTGGGACAGTCCTATGGCTACACCTTC; CDR3 protein: CASSWPVGQSYGYTF
J gene: TRBJ2-5; V gene: TRBV18; clone size: .; D gene: .; CDR3 DNA: TGTGCCAGCTCACCACCGCTAGGGTCAGAGACCCAGTACTTC; CDR3 protein: CASSPPLGSETQYF
J gene: TRBJ1-3; V gene: TRBV28; clone size: .; D gene: .; CDR3 DNA: TGTGCCAGCAGTTCCGGATCCATTGGAAACACCATATATTTT; CDR3 protein: CASSSGSIGNTIYF
J gene: TRBJ2-2; V gene: TRBV12-3/TRBV12-4; clone size: .; D gene: .; CDR3 DNA: TGTGCCAGCAGTACGAACGCCGGGGAGCTGTTTTTT; CDR3 protein: CASSTNAGELFF
J gene: TRBJ1-2; V gene: TRBV12-3/TRBV12-4; clone size: .; D gene: .; CDR3 DNA: TGTGCCAGCAGTTTGGGGGTCAACTATGGCTACACCTTC; CDR3 protein: CASSLGVNYGYTF
J gene: TRBJ1-3; V gene: TRBV7-8; clone size: .; D gene: .; CDR3 DNA: TGTGCCAGCACCGTGAAAGGTGATGGTGGAAACACCATATATTTT; CDR3 protein: CASTVKGDGGNTIYF
J gene: TRBJ2-1; V gene: TRBV19; clone size: .; D gene: .; CDR3 DNA: TGTGCCAGTAGAAAATGGGGGGACACCTCCTACAATGAGCAGTTCTTC; CDR3 protein: CASRKWGDTSYNEQFF
J gene: TRBJ1-4; V gene: TRBV7-8; clone size: .; D gene: .; CDR3 DNA: TGTGCCAGCAGCCCCCGCGGACGAGATGAAAAACTGTTTTTT; CDR3 protein: CASSPRGRDEKLFF
J gene: TRBJ2-7; V gene: TRBV11-3; clone size: few; D gene: .; CDR3 DNA: TGTGCCAGCAGCCGCGGTCAAGGAGAGCAGTACTTC; CDR3 protein: CASSRGQGEQYF
J gene: TRBJ1-2; V gene: TRBV20-1; clone size: .; D gene: .; CDR3 DNA: TGCAGTGTAACAGAGAATTATGGCTACACCTTC; CDR3 protein: CSVTENYGYTF
J gene: TRBJ1-1; V gene: TRBV6-5; clone size: .; D gene: TRBD1; CDR3 DNA: TGTGCCAGCCACACCCTAACAGGGGACACTGAAGCTTTCTTT; CDR3 protein: CASHTLTGDTEAFF
J gene: TRBJ1-6; V gene: TRBV12-3/TRBV12-4; clone size: .; D gene: .; CDR3 DNA: TGTGCCAGCAGTTCAGGGGTCGGTTCACCCCTCCACTTT; CDR3 protein: CASSSGVGSPLHF
J gene: TRBJ2-7; V gene: TRBV4-2; clone size: .; D gene: .; CDR3 DNA: TGTGCCAGCAGCCAAGAGCTGGGCGGTTTATCCTACGAGCAGTACTTC; CDR3 protein: CASSQELGGLSYEQYF
J gene: TRBJ1-2; V gene: TRBV4-3; clone size: few; D gene: TRBD1; CDR3 DNA: TGCGCCAGCAGCCAAGACTCGATTGGGACAGCCATAGTAGTTGGCTACACCTTC; CDR3 protein: CASSQDSIGTAIVVGYTF
J gene: TRBJ1-5; V gene: TRBV4-1; clone size: .; D gene: .; CDR3 DNA: TGCGCCAGCAGCCCTAATTTAAGGGGTCAGCCCCAGCATTTT; CDR3 protein: CASSPNLRGQPQHF
J gene: TRBJ2-5; V gene: TRBV3-1/TRBV3-2; clone size: few; D gene: .; CDR3 DNA: TGTGCCAGCAGCCAAGATCACCGGGGGCCCCAAGAGACCCAGTACTTC; CDR3 protein: CASSQDHRGPQETQYF
J gene: TRBJ1-6; V gene: TRBV2; clone size: once; D gene: .; CDR3 DNA: TGTGCCAGGACCTCGACAGCCGCCCGCCAGAGCTCACCCCTCCACTTT; CDR3 protein: CARTSTAARQSSPLHF
J gene: TRBJ1-2; V gene: TRBV3-1/TRBV3-2; clone size: .; D gene: .; CDR3 DNA: TGTGCCAGCAGCGAACCTCCCCCCCCTCTCTATGGCTACACCTTC; CDR3 protein: CASSEPPPPLYGYTF
J gene: TRBJ1-3; V gene: TRBV30; clone size: .; D gene: TRBD1; CDR3 DNA: TGTGCCTGGAGCCCTGACAGGGTTGGAAACACCATATATTTT; CDR3 protein: CAWSPDRVGNTIYF
J gene: TRBJ1-6; V gene: TRBV19; clone size: .; D gene: .; CDR3 DNA: TGTGCCAGTAGCACCCAGGGAGCGAATAATTCACCCCTCCACTTT; CDR3 protein: CASSTQGANNSPLHF
J gene: TRBJ2-1; V gene: TRBV5-4; clone size: few; D gene: TRBD2; CDR3 DNA: TGTGCCAGCAGCTTTTCTAGCGGGGGGGCGAATGAGCAGTTCTTC; CDR3 protein: CASSFSSGGANEQFF
J gene: TRBJ1-1; V gene: TRBV3-1/TRBV3-2; clone size: .; D gene: .; CDR3 DNA: TGTGCCAGCAGCCAAGTTAAGAACACTGAAGCTTTCTTT; CDR3 protein: CASSQVKNTEAFF
J gene: TRBJ2-3; V gene: TRBV6-1; clone size: .; D gene: .; CDR3 DNA: TGTGCCAGCAGTGAACTGGCAGGTACGCAGTATTTT; CDR3 protein: CASSELAGTQYF
J gene: TRBJ1-6; V gene: TRBV14; clone size: .; D gene: TRBD1; CDR3 DNA: TGTGCCAGCAGCCACCAGACAGGGAGTTTCTATAATTCACCCCTCCACTTT; CDR3 protein: CASSHQTGSFYNSPLHF
J gene: TRBJ1-3; V gene: TRBV5-1; clone size: .; D gene: TRBD1; CDR3 DNA: TGCGCCAGCAGCTTGGGACAGGGAAGAGGACCTGGAAACACCATATATTTT; CDR3 protein: CASSLGQGRGPGNTIYF
J gene: TRBJ1-1; V gene: TRBV29-1; clone size: .; D gene: .; CDR3 DNA: TGCAGCGTTGATGGTCTCGCAGGAGGCATCACTGAAGCTTTCTTT; CDR3 protein: CSVDGLAGGITEAFF
J gene: TRBJ2-5; V gene: TRBV20-1; clone size: .; D gene: TRBD2; CDR3 DNA: TGCAGTGCTAGTGGTACGGGGGGGCGGGAGACCCAGTACTTC; CDR3 protein: CSASGTGGRETQYF
J gene: TRBJ2-1; V gene: TRBV18; clone size: .; D gene: .; CDR3 DNA: TGTGCCAGCTCACTCCAGCCTTGGGGGGTTCGGAATGAGCAGTTCTTC; CDR3 protein: CASSLQPWGVRNEQFF
J gene: TRBJ1-5; V gene: TRBV3-1/TRBV3-2; clone size: .; D gene: TRBD1; CDR3 DNA: TGTGCCAGCAGCCAAGATTCGGGGGACAGGGGTAATCAGCCCCAGCATTTT; CDR3 protein: CASSQDSGDRGNQPQHF
J gene: TRBJ1-4; V gene: TRBV7-9; clone size: .; D gene: TRBD1; CDR3 DNA: TGTGCCAGCAGCGACAGGGGAAATGAAAAACTGTTTTTT; CDR3 protein: CASSDRGNEKLFF
J gene: TRBJ2-3; V gene: TRBV18; clone size: .; D gene: .; CDR3 DNA: TGTGCCAGCTCACTTTCGGGGTACGATACGCAGTATTTT; CDR3 protein: CASSLSGYDTQYF
J gene: TRBJ1-5; V gene: TRBV23-1; clone size: many; D gene: .; CDR3 DNA: TGCGCCAGCAGTCAATATGCGAGAAATCAGCCCCAGCATTTT; CDR3 protein: CASSQYARNQPQHF
J gene: TRBJ1-2; V gene: TRBV28; clone size: .; D gene: TRBD1; CDR3 DNA: TGTGCCAGCAGTCCAGGACAGGGGGCCTATGGCTACACCTTC; CDR3 protein: CASSPGQGAYGYTF
J gene: TRBJ1-6; V gene: TRBV19; clone size: .; D gene: .; CDR3 DNA: TGTGCCAGTAGTTTGGGAAATAATTCACCCCTCCACTTT; CDR3 protein: CASSLGNNSPLHF
J gene: TRBJ1-4; V gene: TRBV14; clone size: once; D gene: TRBD1; CDR3 DNA: TGTGCCAGCAGCCAAGACAGGGGGCGCGAAAAACTGTTTTTT; CDR3 protein: CASSQDRGREKLFF
J gene: TRBJ2-3; V gene: TRBV11-2; clone size: .; D gene: TRBD2; CDR3 DNA: TGTGCCAGCAGCTTAGGACTAGCTGCAGATACGCAGTATTTT; CDR3 protein: CASSLGLAADTQYF
J gene: TRBJ1-2; V gene: TRBV10-3; clone size: .; D gene: .; CDR3 DNA: TGTGCCATCAGTGAGTCGAGGGCAGCTAACTATGGCTACACCTTC; CDR3 protein: CAISESRAANYGYTF
J gene: TRBJ1-2; V gene: TRBV7-9; clone size: .; D gene: .; CDR3 DNA: TGTGCCAGCAGCCTGGGGAGACACTATGGCTACACCTTC; CDR3 protein: CASSLGRHYGYTF
J gene: TRBJ1-5; V gene: TRBV30; clone size: few; D gene: .; CDR3 DNA: TGTGCCTGGAGTCCGCTAGGGAATCAGCCCCAGCATTTT; CDR3 protein: CAWSPLGNQPQHF
J gene: TRBJ2-3; V gene: TRBV19; clone size: .; D gene: .; CDR3 DNA: TGTGCCAGTAGTGTGCCAGGCTCGCGGGGTACGCAGTATTTT; CDR3 protein: CASSVPGSRGTQYF
J gene: TRBJ1-5; V gene: TRBV7-2; clone size: .; D gene: .; CDR3 DNA: TGTGCCAGCAGCTCGGACAGAGATCAGCCCCAGCATTTT; CDR3 protein: CASSSDRDQPQHF
J gene: TRBJ1-4; V gene: TRBV7-6; clone size: .; D gene: TRBD1; CDR3 DNA: TGTGCCAGCAGCTCGAGGACAGGGAGTAATGAAAAACTGTTTTTT; CDR3 protein: CASSSRTGSNEKLFF
J gene: TRBJ2-7; V gene: TRBV6-1; clone size: .; D gene: .; CDR3 DNA: TGTGCCAGCAATGAAGGGGGGGCGCGGTACGAGCAGTACTTC; CDR3 protein: CASNEGGARYEQYF
J gene: TRBJ2-7; V gene: TRBV4-2; clone size: medium-sized; D gene: .; CDR3 DNA: TGTGCCAGCAGCCAAGTTGGCGGAGCGACGTACGAGCAGTACTTC; CDR3 protein: CASSQVGGATYEQYF
J gene: TRBJ2-7; V gene: TRBV5-1; clone size: .; D gene: TRBD1; CDR3 DNA: TGCGCCAGCAGCGGGAGACAGGGGGATAGCTCCTACGAGCAGTACTTC; CDR3 protein: CASSGRQGDSSYEQYF
J gene: TRBJ2-5; V gene: TRBV25-1; clone size: .; D gene: .; CDR3 DNA: TGTGCCAGCAGTGATTGGGGGGAGACCCAGTACTTC; CDR3 protein: CASSDWGETQYF
J gene: TRBJ2-5; V gene: TRBV11-3; clone size: .; D gene: TRBD1; CDR3 DNA: TGTGCCAGCAGCGCCCGGGACAGCCAAGAGACCCAGTACTTC; CDR3 protein: CASSARDSQETQYF
J gene: TRBJ2-7; V gene: TRBV10-2; clone size: .; D gene: .; CDR3 DNA: TGCGCCAGCAGTGCAGTAGACTACGAGCAGTACTTC; CDR3 protein: CASSAVDYEQYF
J gene: TRBJ1-4; V gene: TRBV5-1; clone size: .; D gene: .; CDR3 DNA: TGCGCCAGCAGCTTGGGGGCGGACTCTAATGAAAAACTGTTTTTT; CDR3 protein: CASSLGADSNEKLFF